This T cell receptor beta chain was retrieved from a study of cytomegalovirus exposure and HLA in healthy donors (TCRdb year 2017). For context, the study as a whole: An earlier analysis of several hundred of the donors reported approximately 280 Gb of sequence data and 117 million unique TCR beta sequences obtained from about 200 million T cells. Among 398 genotyped donors of the cohort, an average of approximately 200,000 unique TCR beta nucleotide sequences was sequenced per donor, of which about 19% were non-productive. A later analysis re-examined previously published TCR beta repertoires from about 700 donors and added high-resolution HLA genotyping to investigate patterns of TCR occurrence. Rather than using new phenotypic data, the later analysis identified candidate immune exposures from TCR beta sequences and from how often those sequences occurred across donors. An early release that covered several hundred HLA-typed donors contained about 300 gigabases of sequencing data and 65 million to 100 million unique TCR sequences. A separate validation cohort of approximately 120 different subjects was used in addition to the approximately 670-subject first cohort. The genetic ancestry cluster associated with self-reported Caucasian donors included 80% to 90% of the approximately 400 genotyped donors. Typing coverage differed by locus: A, B, C, DRB1 and DQB1 were typed in about 620-640 donors, DQA1 in approximately 520, DPA1 in approximately 600, and DPB1 in roughly 450. A later genetic analysis used genome-wide SNP genotypes for about 65% of the 666 donors, treating that subset as a discovery cohort. The T cell repertoires of under 700 subjects were profiled by immunosequencing and related to cytomegalovirus serostatus. To predict cytomegalovirus infection status, the study combined high-throughput TCR immunosequencing, statistical association of individual TCRs with disease status, and machine learning. Because of strong linkage in the cohort, roughly 5 DR-DQ haplotypes were treated as single units for association and clustering. Donor age, sex, ethnicity and CMV serostatus were compiled alongside the repertoire data. To decide whether each TCR beta V gene segment behaved as functional or pseudogenic, an earlier analysis of 587 of the donors relied on high-throughput TCR beta sequencing. The study aimed to test whether cataloging public T cell receptors could reveal signatures of past pathogen exposure. Every repertoire in the discovery cohort had been generated on one and the same sequencing platform. Both class I and class II loci were covered by HLA typing, at four-digit resolution. Study-wide conclusions, independent of this receptor: Across donors, most TCR sequences were observed very rarely, whereas some public TCRs were present in many individuals. Presence/absence analyses assumed roughly uniform sequencing depth across donors, an assumption that may not hold. The cohort was sequenced for TCR beta chains only, and without alpha or paired-chain data the features that could be detected were limited. Because some donors lacked HLA typing at each locus, the association tests relied only on the typed subset. The authors suggested that the approach could potentially be extended to other disease states and immunological phenotypes. When HLA alleles, especially DR and DQ, strongly co-occurred, TCR associations were difficult to assign to individual alleles. In vitro tests confirmed that a few of the cytomegalovirus-associated TCR beta chains recognize cytomegalovirus antigens. An association between a missense DCLRE1C variant and V-gene and J-gene trimming of TCR beta chains was found in a later genetic analysis and replicated in an independent cohort. At a false discovery rate of 0.05, a later analysis linked under 20,000 TCR beta sequences to specific HLA alleles. In a later analysis, HLA-associated TCR beta chains showed more clonal expansion and lower generation probabilities than non-associated chains that were equally common. In the study, some 180 TCR beta chains were listed as associated with cytomegalovirus. Compared with the roughly 600-donor mean, donors in an Asian-associated ancestry cluster had fewer N-insertions in productive TCRs, according to a later genetic analysis. For the cohort, immune exposure information was limited to CMV serostatus. The 87-base-pair reads could not distinguish some IMGT-functional V segments, including TRBV6-2 and TRBV6-3, so those segments were excluded. The classifier was reported to diagnose cytomegalovirus status with high specificity and sensitivity in both the original cohort and the validation cohort. The earlier analysis of almost 600 of the donors excluded roughly 17 rarely observed V segments, including chromosome 9 orphons, because counts were too low. According to a later analysis, parvovirus B19, influenza, CMV and Epstein-Barr virus appeared linked to several top co-occurrence clusters. In an earlier analysis of around 600 of the donors, most TCR beta V segments were observed in productive rearrangements about 90% or about 30% of the time, broadly matching IMGT annotations. In a later analysis, the rate of TCR association differed among HLA loci, with DRB1 alleles having the most associated TCRs and HLA-C alleles having the fewest. A group of highly shared sequence variants was considered likely to be a technical artifact of the sequencing pipeline. In a later analysis, most CMV-associated TCR beta chains were found to appear HLA-restricted, with HLA associations seemingly driven largely by CMV exposure. A further reported finding was that TCR beta sequences accurately predicted the HLA-A and HLA-B alleles for most subjects in the first cohort. Linkage disequilibrium might explain the correlated functional status among segregating V segments, but an unknown experimental factor could not be ruled out.

A word on this clone: Its antigen has not been determined. The input lacks base qualities; no much larger clone sits a single base away.

In total, approximately 610 healthy bone marrow donors made up the cohort. At the time of sampling, every cohort member was nominally healthy, though immune exposures that went unrecorded were likely present. The donor was CMV seronegative and was included in the group of a few hundred seronegative cohort members. Each donor provided a peripheral blood sample, and peripheral blood mononuclear cells were used for TCR beta sequencing. Genomic DNA was extracted from the blood cell samples with the Qiagen DNeasy Blood Extraction Kit. CDR1 and CDR2, looked up from the germline V gene (reference sequence), are GTSNPN and SVGIG. The CDR3 runs 12 residues from the cysteine to the phenylalanine. CDR3 DNA is the only sequence kept; it has 36 bases, read in frame from the first base. Trimming takes 3 bases off V and 2 bases off J; junction bases not matched to a gene: 1. Library preparation used the immunoSEQ multiplex PCR assay. For the multiplex PCR, a mixture combining 60 forward primers for TCR Vbeta segments and 13 reverse primers for TCR Jbeta segments was used. A multiplex PCR assay on genomic DNA amplified the CDR3 region of rearranged TCR beta genes. The amplified TCR beta libraries were sequenced on the Illumina HiSeq System as 87-base-pair reads. The authors' analysis ran thus. Across the roughly 700 repertoires, a later analysis counted 80 million or so unique TCR beta chains, roughly 11 million of which were shared by at least two donors. Raw reads were error-corrected and collapsed into unique sequences by a nearest-neighbor algorithm in which closely related sequences were merged to remove PCR and sequencing errors. V, D and J gene segments were assigned by aligning CDR3 sequences to IMGT reference sequences. Each retained sequence needed at least a six-nucleotide match to both a V gene segment and a J gene segment. A rearrangement was called productive if the CDR3 had no stop codons and remained in frame with V and J, and every other rearrangement was called non-productive. Following IMGT convention, CDR3 was defined as the stretch from the second conserved V-encoded cysteine to the conserved J-encoded phenylalanine. Sequences without an unambiguous match to a single V gene segment were excluded from the earlier analysis of a few hundred of the donors. An earlier analysis of approximately 590 of the donors classified V segments as functional when productive rearrangements were above 56.7% and as segregating when the standard deviation between donors was above 5%. A statistical classification framework was built for diagnosing cytomegalovirus status from the catalog of TCR beta chain sequences. In a later analysis, V and J genes were assigned by comparing TCR nucleotide sequences against IMGT/GENE-DB human TR gene sequences. In a later analysis, CDR3 sequences and most-parsimonious VDJ recombination scenarios were assigned using the TCRdist pipeline. In a later analysis, each TCR beta chain was defined by its CDR3 amino acid sequence together with its V-gene family, and reads lacking a unique V-gene family were excluded. In a later analysis, a few hundred highly shared, low-generation-probability nucleotide sequences were removed to address suspected cross-contamination and a sequencing artifact. In a later analysis, a clonal expansion index for each public chain was calculated from normalized within-repertoire ranks of inferred template counts. Generation probabilities in a later analysis came from a VDJ recombination model fitted to out-of-frame rearrangements, and those results were checked against IGoR. In a later analysis, hypergeometric tests were used to score TCR-TCR, TCR-HLA and TCR-CMV co-occurrence, with a repertoire-size bias correction applied to TCR pairs. False discovery rates were estimated in a later analysis by permuting HLA or CMV assignments 20 times. In a later analysis, co-occurring TCRs were grouped using DBSCAN, and TCRdist sequence similarity was added for clustering within HLA-allele-positive subsets. For co-occurrence clustering, repertoires with fewer than 30,000 or more than 120,000 public chains were excluded, along with five repertoires with anomalous nucleotide sharing. This is the immuneACCESS table as TCRdb keeps it, with only in-frame sequences that have V and J called. A part of the clones is gone; compared with another copy, unresolved V genes explain less than half, and the rest is unexplained. The DNA was the basis for D and trimming; V, J and clone size are from that table. The sample profile shows about 160,000 clones; 87% of them were found once. The ten largest make up 0.8% to 1% of the sample.

The chain couples TRBV30 to TRBJ2-7, and 7 junction bases match TRBD1. The source material was PBMCs. This TCR derives from a young woman in good health and CMV-seronegative. CDR3 sequence: CAWRQGTYEQYF. The nucleotides are TGTGCCTGGAGACAGGGGACCTACGAGCAGTACTTC.